Listed below are T cell receptor beta chains from one sample, sequenced in a study of cytomegalovirus exposure and HLA in healthy donors. TCRdb's copy holds only in-frame clones and misses some; the assay was immunoSEQ multiplex PCR. The data contain under 200,000 clones, around 75% of them seen just once; the ten biggest clones take up just under 3%. The material sequenced was PBMCs. The receptors here all came from a woman in her fifties or sixties in good health and CMV-seropositive. Both conserved end residues are part of each CDR3. D genes are given only for firm matches. Size tells how often a clone was seen (once, few, many) or the class of an expanded clone, and some rows leave it out.

v_gene: TRBV5-4; j_gene: TRBJ1-2; abundance: once; d_gene: TRBD1; CDR3nt: TGTGCCAGCAGCTCGAGACCGGGACAGGGTGTGGGCTACACCTTC; CDR3aa: CASSSRPGQGVGYTF
v_gene: TRBV6-6; j_gene: TRBJ2-7; abundance: NA; d_gene: NA; CDR3nt: TGTGCCAGCAGAACGACGGAGGGAGGACTCGAGCAGTACTTC; CDR3aa: CASRTTEGGLEQYF
v_gene: TRBV19; j_gene: TRBJ1-2; abundance: NA; d_gene: NA; CDR3nt: TGTGCCAGTAGTATCGGCGGGAACTATGGCTACACCTTC; CDR3aa: CASSIGGNYGYTF
v_gene: TRBV9; j_gene: TRBJ1-2; abundance: NA; d_gene: TRBD1; CDR3nt: TGTGCCAGCAGCGTAGCACAGGGGGGAAGCTACACCTTC; CDR3aa: CASSVAQGGSYTF
v_gene: TRBV4-1; j_gene: TRBJ2-7; abundance: few; d_gene: NA; CDR3nt: TGCGCCAGCAGCCGCGACCGGGGCTACGAGCAGTACTTC; CDR3aa: CASSRDRGYEQYF
v_gene: TRBV9; j_gene: TRBJ1-2; abundance: NA; d_gene: TRBD1; CDR3nt: TGTGCCAGCAGCCCCCACAGGACAGGGGACTATGGCTACACCTTC; CDR3aa: CASSPHRTGDYGYTF
v_gene: TRBV25-1; j_gene: TRBJ2-1; abundance: NA; d_gene: NA; CDR3nt: TGTGCCAGCAGTGATAGTGGCAGGGGCCACAATGAGCAGTTCTTC; CDR3aa: CASSDSGRGHNEQFF
v_gene: TRBV6-1; j_gene: TRBJ2-1; abundance: NA; d_gene: TRBD2; CDR3nt: TGTGCCAGCAGTGGGGGGGGGCGGCGGGGGGGCCTGGGATACAATGAGCAGTTCTTC; CDR3aa: CASSGGGRRGGLGYNEQFF
v_gene: TRBV19; j_gene: TRBJ2-7; abundance: once; d_gene: NA; CDR3nt: TGTGCCGCAGGCGGGGGCCTTTACGAGCAGTACTTC; CDR3aa: CAAGGGLYEQYF
v_gene: TRBV6-1; j_gene: TRBJ1-4; abundance: NA; d_gene: NA; CDR3nt: TGTGCCAGCACCCTGGACAGTAATGAAAAACTGTTTTTT; CDR3aa: CASTLDSNEKLFF
v_gene: TRBV6-1; j_gene: TRBJ1-2; abundance: NA; d_gene: TRBD1; CDR3nt: TGTGCCAGCAGTGTCGGACAGGGGTTTGGCTACACCTTC; CDR3aa: CASSVGQGFGYTF
v_gene: TRBV7-3; j_gene: TRBJ1-2; abundance: NA; d_gene: NA; CDR3nt: TGTGCCAGCAGCTTAGTAGGAGGAGAAAGCTACACCTTC; CDR3aa: CASSLVGGESYTF
v_gene: TRBV6-6; j_gene: TRBJ1-5; abundance: NA; d_gene: NA; CDR3nt: TGTGCCAGCAGCTACGAGGGCTGGCCCCAGCATTTT; CDR3aa: CASSYEGWPQHF
v_gene: TRBV7-8; j_gene: TRBJ2-7; abundance: NA; d_gene: NA; CDR3nt: TGTGCCAGCAGCTTAGAGAGTAGACGTTGGACTACCTACGAGCAGTACTTC; CDR3aa: CASSLESRRWTTYEQYF
v_gene: TRBV7-9; j_gene: TRBJ1-2; abundance: NA; d_gene: NA; CDR3nt: TGTTCCAGCAGCTTCGTCGGAGGGGTACTGGGCTTC; CDR3aa: CSSSFVGGVLGF
v_gene: TRBV5-4; j_gene: TRBJ2-7; abundance: NA; d_gene: NA; CDR3nt: TGTGCCAGCAGCTTGGCTCCTCTGACAGTCCGATCCTACGAGCAGTACTTC; CDR3aa: CASSLAPLTVRSYEQYF
v_gene: TRBV4-2; j_gene: TRBJ1-2; abundance: NA; d_gene: TRBD1; CDR3nt: TGTGCCAGCAGCCAAGTCATGGGGACAGGGGTTGAAGGCTACACCTTC; CDR3aa: CASSQVMGTGVEGYTF
v_gene: TRBV2; j_gene: TRBJ2-3; abundance: NA; d_gene: TRBD1; CDR3nt: TGTGCCAGCAGAGCCCATGGGACAGTCTCACCTACGCAGTATTTT; CDR3aa: CASRAHGTVSPTQYF
v_gene: TRBV6-6; j_gene: TRBJ1-2; abundance: NA; d_gene: TRBD1; CDR3nt: TGTGCCAGCGAAGGGACAGGGATTAACTATGGCTACACCTTC; CDR3aa: CASEGTGINYGYTF
v_gene: TRBV5-4; j_gene: TRBJ1-2; abundance: NA; d_gene: TRBD1; CDR3nt: TGTGCCAGCAGCTTGGCCGGACAGGGGGGACGAGGCTACACCTTC; CDR3aa: CASSLAGQGGRGYTF
v_gene: TRBV13; j_gene: TRBJ2-1; abundance: NA; d_gene: NA; CDR3nt: TGTGCCAGCAGCCACGGAGATCAGAACGATTACAATGAGCAGTTCTTC; CDR3aa: CASSHGDQNDYNEQFF
v_gene: TRBV29-1; j_gene: TRBJ2-4; abundance: NA; d_gene: TRBD1; CDR3nt: TGCAGCGTGAATAACAGGGGTAACGGCAAAAACATTCAGTACTTC; CDR3aa: CSVNNRGNGKNIQYF
v_gene: TRBV2; j_gene: TRBJ2-7; abundance: NA; d_gene: NA; CDR3nt: TGTGCCACCAAAAGGAGCTCCTACGAGCAGTACTTC; CDR3aa: CATKRSSYEQYF
v_gene: TRBV7-2; j_gene: TRBJ2-2; abundance: NA; d_gene: NA; CDR3nt: TGTGCCAGCAGCCGGGACTTAGACACCGGGGAGCTGTTTTTT; CDR3aa: CASSRDLDTGELFF
v_gene: TRBV5-1; j_gene: TRBJ1-3; abundance: NA; d_gene: TRBD1; CDR3nt: TGCGCCAGCAGTGAACAGGGGGTCTCTGGAAACACCATATATTTT; CDR3aa: CASSEQGVSGNTIYF
v_gene: TRBV5-4; j_gene: TRBJ2-5; abundance: NA; d_gene: TRBD1; CDR3nt: TGTGCCAGCAGCACCGGAAGCGACAGGGGCCAGACCCAGTACTTC; CDR3aa: CASSTGSDRGQTQYF
v_gene: TRBV19; j_gene: TRBJ2-2; abundance: NA; d_gene: TRBD2; CDR3nt: TGTGCCAGTAGTATGAGATTCGGGGGGGCCGGCGGGGAGCTGTTTTTT; CDR3aa: CASSMRFGGAGGELFF